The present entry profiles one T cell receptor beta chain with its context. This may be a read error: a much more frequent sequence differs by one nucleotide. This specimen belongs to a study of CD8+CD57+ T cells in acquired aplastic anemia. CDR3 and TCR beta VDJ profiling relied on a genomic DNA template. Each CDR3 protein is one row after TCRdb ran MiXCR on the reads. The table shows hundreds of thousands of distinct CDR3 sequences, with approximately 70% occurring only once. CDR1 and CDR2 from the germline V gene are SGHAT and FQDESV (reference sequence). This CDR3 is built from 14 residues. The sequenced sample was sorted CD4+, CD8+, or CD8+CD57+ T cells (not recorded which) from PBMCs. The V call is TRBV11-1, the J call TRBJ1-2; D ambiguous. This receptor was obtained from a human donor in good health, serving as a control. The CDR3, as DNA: TGCGCCAGCAGCTTGGCTGTAGAGAACTATGGCTACACCTTC. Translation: CASSLAVENYGYTF.